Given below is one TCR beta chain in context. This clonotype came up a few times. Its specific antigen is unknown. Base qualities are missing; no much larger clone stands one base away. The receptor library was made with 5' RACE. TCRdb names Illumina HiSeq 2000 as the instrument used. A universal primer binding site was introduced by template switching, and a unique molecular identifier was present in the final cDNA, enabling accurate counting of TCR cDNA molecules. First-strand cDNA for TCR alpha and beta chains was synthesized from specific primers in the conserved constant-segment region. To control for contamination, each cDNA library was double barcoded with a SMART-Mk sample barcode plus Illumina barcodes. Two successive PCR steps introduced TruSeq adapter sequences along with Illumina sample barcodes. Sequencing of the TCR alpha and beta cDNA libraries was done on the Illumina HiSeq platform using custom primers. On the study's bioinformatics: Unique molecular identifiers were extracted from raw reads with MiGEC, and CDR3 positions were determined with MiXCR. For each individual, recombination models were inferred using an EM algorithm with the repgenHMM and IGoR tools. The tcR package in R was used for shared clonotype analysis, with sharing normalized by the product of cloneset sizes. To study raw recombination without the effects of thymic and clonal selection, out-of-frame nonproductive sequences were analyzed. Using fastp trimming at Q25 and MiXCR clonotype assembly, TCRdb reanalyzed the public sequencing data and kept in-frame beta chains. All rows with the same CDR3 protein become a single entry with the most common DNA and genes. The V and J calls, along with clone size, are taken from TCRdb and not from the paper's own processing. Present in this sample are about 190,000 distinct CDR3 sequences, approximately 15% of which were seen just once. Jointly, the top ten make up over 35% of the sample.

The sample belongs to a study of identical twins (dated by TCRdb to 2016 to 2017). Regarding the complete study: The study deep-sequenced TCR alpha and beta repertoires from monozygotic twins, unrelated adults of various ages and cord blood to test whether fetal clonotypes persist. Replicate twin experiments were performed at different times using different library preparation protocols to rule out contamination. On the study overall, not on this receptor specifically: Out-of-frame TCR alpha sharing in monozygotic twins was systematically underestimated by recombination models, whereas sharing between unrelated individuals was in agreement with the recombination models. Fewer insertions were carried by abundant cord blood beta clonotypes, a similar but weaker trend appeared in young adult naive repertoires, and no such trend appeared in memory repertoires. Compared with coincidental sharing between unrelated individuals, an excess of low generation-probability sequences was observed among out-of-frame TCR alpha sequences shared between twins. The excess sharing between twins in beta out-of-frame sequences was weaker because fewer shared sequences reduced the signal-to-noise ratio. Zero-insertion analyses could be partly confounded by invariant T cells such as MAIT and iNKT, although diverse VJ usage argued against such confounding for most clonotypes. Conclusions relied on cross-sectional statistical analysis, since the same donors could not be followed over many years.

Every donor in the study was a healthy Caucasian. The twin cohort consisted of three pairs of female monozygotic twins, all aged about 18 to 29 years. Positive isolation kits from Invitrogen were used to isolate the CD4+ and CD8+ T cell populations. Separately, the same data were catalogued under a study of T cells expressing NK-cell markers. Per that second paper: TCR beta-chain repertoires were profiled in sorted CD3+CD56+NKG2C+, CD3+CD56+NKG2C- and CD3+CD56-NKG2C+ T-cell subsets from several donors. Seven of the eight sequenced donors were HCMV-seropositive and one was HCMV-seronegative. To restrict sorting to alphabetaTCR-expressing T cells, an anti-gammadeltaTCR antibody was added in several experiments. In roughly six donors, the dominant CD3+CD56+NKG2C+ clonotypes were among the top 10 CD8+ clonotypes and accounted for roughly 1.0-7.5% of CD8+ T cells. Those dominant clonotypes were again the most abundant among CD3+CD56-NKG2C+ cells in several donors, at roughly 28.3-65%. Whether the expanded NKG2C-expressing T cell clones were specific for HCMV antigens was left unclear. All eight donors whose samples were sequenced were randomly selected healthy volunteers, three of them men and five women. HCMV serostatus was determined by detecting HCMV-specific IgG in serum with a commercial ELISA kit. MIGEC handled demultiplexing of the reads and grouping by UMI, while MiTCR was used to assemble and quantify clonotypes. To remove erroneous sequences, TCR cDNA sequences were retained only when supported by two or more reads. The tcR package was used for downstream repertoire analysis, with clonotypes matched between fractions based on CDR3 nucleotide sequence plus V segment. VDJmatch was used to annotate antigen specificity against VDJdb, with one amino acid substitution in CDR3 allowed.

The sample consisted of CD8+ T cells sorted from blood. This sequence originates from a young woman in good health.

The CDR3 loop reads CASTTGGTDTQYF. The sequenced DNA is TGTGCCAGCACAACGGGAGGCACAGATACGCAGTATTTT. The receptor chain draws on TRBV7-9 and TRBJ2-3; a weak D assignment points to TRBD2 (6 bases agree). CDR1 and CDR2 are read off the germline V gene (reference sequence) as SEHNR and FQNEAQ. The V and J ends are trimmed by 7 bases and 1 base, leaving 9 bases between them. Including the terminal cysteine and phenylalanine, the CDR3 comprises 13 residues. Only the CDR3 DNA stays, 39 bases, in frame from base 1. Extended through the reference TRBV7-9 and TRBJ2-3 proteins, this CDR3 yields the full variable domain: DTGVSQNPRHKITKRGQNVTFRCDPISEHNRLYWYRQTLGQGPEFLTYFQNEAQLEKSRLLSDRFSAERPKGSFSTLEIQRTEQGDSAMYLCASTTGGTDTQYFGPGTRLTVL.